This T cell receptor beta chain was captured by sequencing in a study of blood T cell repertoires in COVID-19. Looking at the study overall: Acute and convalescent COVID-19 samples came from the United States, Italy and Spain. PBMCs, B-cell-depleted T cells, or T cells were the source of the cDNA or gDNA that made up the material.

Seattle-derived patients entered the study during active infection and were followed longitudinally. CDR1 and CDR2 (germline): SQVTM, ANQGSEA. This CDR3 has 14 amino acids. The V and J ends lost 3 bases and 0 bases respectively, with 11 bases between them. Per the study methods: Cell counts per sample came from amplifying reference gene primers. Clones were sequenced by immunoSEQ multiplex PCR, and TCRdb holds only the in-frame ones, with some missing. That table gives V, J and clone size, and the DNA gave D and trimming. The sample holds 200,000 to 250,000 clones; roughly 80% are singletons and the top ten take approximately 5.2%.

This chain links TRBV29-1 with TRBJ1-2; TRBD1 is a possible D gene (6 bases). This receptor was taken from a woman in her seventies with COVID-19, enrolled during active disease. Input material: peripheral blood. The CDR3 loop is CSVDQGTPNYGYTF. DNA of the CDR3: TGCAGCGTTGATCAGGGGACCCCTAACTATGGCTACACCTTC.